The 24 T cell receptor beta chains reported below all come from one sample, sequenced in a study of blood T cell repertoires in COVID-19. Data came from immunoSEQ multiplex PCR; TCRdb stores just in-frame clones and leaves some out. The sample has about 210,000 clones; just over 90% are singletons. The sequencing sample was made of peripheral blood. These receptors originate from a man under 40 with acute or convalescent COVID-19.

The chain couples TRBV30 to TRBJ2-7; D may be TRBD2 (6 bases). This CDR3 comprises 13 residues. Germline CDR1 reads GTSNPN; CDR2 reads SVGIG (reference sequence). Trimming stripped 2 bases from V and 4 bases from J, with 12 bases between. The CDR3 loop is CAWSRDFTYEQYF. CDR3 in DNA: TGTGCCTGGAGTCGGGACTTCACATACGAGCAGTACTTC.

This chain links TRBV10-3 with TRBJ2-7; 8 bases match TRBD2. CDR3 length equals 13 residues. Germline CDR1 reads ENHRY; CDR2 reads SYGVKD. With 11 bases clipped from V and 7 bases from J, the junction kept 13 bases outside the gene matches. The CDR3, as DNA: TGTGCCCGGGCGGGGGGCCCGGCGGGGGAGCAGTACTTC. Its translation is CARAGGPAGEQYF.

The chain joins TRBV2 to TRBJ2-5; tentative D call: TRBD2 (6 bases). CDR1 is SNHLY and CDR2 is FYNNEI in the germline V gene. The CDR3 has 12 residues. V lost 7 bases to trimming and J lost 6 bases, with 12 bases between them. In DNA form, the CDR3 reads TGTGCCAGCAAAGCGGGCCTTCAGACCCAGTACTTC. Amino acids: CASKAGLQTQYF.

V usage is TRBV29-1 and J usage is TRBJ2-1; D is perhaps TRBD1 (6 bases). Germline CDR1 reads SQVTM; CDR2 reads ANQGSEA. V was trimmed by 7 bases and J by 0 bases, leaving 10 bases between them. This CDR3 has 13 amino acids. The CDR3 DNA sequence: TGCAGCGGACAGGAAAGCTCCTACAATGAGCAGTTCTTC. Its protein is CSGQESSYNEQFF.

The chain is built from TRBV11-2 and TRBJ2-3; TRBD2 might be the D (6 bases). CDR3 size: 15 residues. Germline V gene data show CDR1 as SGHAT and CDR2 as FQNNGV. V was clipped by 4 bases and J by 3 bases, with 14 bases between them. The CDR3 sequence is CASSSRVGGTDTQYF. The CDR3 nucleotides are TGTGCCAGCAGCTCCCGGGTTGGGGGGACAGATACGCAGTATTTT.

The chain uses TRBV28 and TRBJ1-3; D might be TRBD1 (5 bases). The CDR3 totals 16 residues. V lost 4 bases, J lost 1 base, and 14 bases lay in between. Looked up from germline, CDR1 is MDHEN and CDR2 is SYDVKM. CDR3 coding DNA: TGTGCCAGCAGTTCGCCCGGCGGGGGTTCTGGAAACACCATATATTTT. Translating it yields CASSSPGGGSGNTIYF. The whole variable domain, remainder taken from reference TRBV28 and TRBJ1-3, is DVKVTQSSRYLVKRTGEKVFLECVQDMDHENMFWYRQDPGLGLRLIYFSYDVKMKEKGDIPEGYSVSREKKERFSLILESASTNQTSMYLCASSSPGGGSGNTIYFGEGSWLTVV.

This chain links TRBV27 with TRBJ1-3; unclear D gene. V lost 5 bases and J lost 4, with 15 bases in between. CDR3 length: 15 residues. Germline values: CDR1 MNHEY, CDR2 SMNVEV (reference sequence). CDR3 in amino acids: CASSPLGGPGNTIYF. In nucleotides, the CDR3 is TGTGCCAGCAGTCCTCTGGGTGGGCCCGGAAACACCATATATTTT.

This chain connects TRBV3-1 (or the pseudogene TRBV3-2) to TRBJ1-1; D ambiguous. Germline CDR1 and CDR2: LGHDT and YNNKEL (reference sequence). V gave up 4 bases and J gave up 4 bases, with 13 bases separating them. This CDR3 contains 14 residues. The CDR3 bases are TGTGCCAGCAGCCGCAGCGGGCCGGCCACTGAAGCTTTCTTT. It specifies CASSRSGPATEAFF.

V and J are TRBV11-2 and TRBJ2-1; possible D gene TRBD1, 5 bases. The CDR3 is made up of 15 amino acids. The germline V and J ends were trimmed by 3 bases and 3 bases, with 12 bases remaining between them. Germline V gene sequence: CDR1 SGHAT, CDR2 FQNNGV. CDR3 sequence reads: CASSLTDSNYNEQFF. The CDR3 DNA reads TGTGCCAGCAGCTTGACAGATTCCAACTACAATGAGCAGTTCTTC. Supplemented by reference TRBV11-2 and TRBJ2-1, the full variable domain reads EAGVAQSPRYKIIEKRQSVAFWCNPISGHATLYWYQQILGQGPKLLIQFQNNGVVDDSQLPKDRFSAERLKGVDSTLKIQPAKLEDSAVYLCASSLTDSNYNEQFFGPGTRLTVL.

The gene calls are TRBV7-6 and TRBJ2-7; 7 positions match TRBD1. The CDR3 runs 16 residues. V was pared by 3 bases and J by 7 bases, with 15 bases of the junction left unmatched. CDR1 and CDR2 from the germline V gene are SGHVS and FNYEAQ. The CDR3 DNA is TGTGCCAGCAGCTTGGGAACAGGGGCCACTACCCTGGAGCAGTACTTC. This codes for CASSLGTGATTLEQYF.

The rearrangement links TRBV28 to TRBJ1-2; 7 nucleotides agree with TRBD1. CDR1 is MDHEN and CDR2 is SYDVKM in the germline V gene. The CDR3 length is 13 residues. V was pared by 6 bases and J by 5 bases, with 6 bases of the junction left unmatched. The chain's CDR3 is CASRTGPGYGYTF. The DNA for the CDR3 is TGTGCCAGCAGGACAGGGCCTGGATATGGCTACACCTTC.

The chain uses TRBV19 and TRBJ2-5; 15 bases fit TRBD2. Germline values: CDR1 LNHDA, CDR2 SQIVND (reference sequence). The J segment lost 4 bases and the V segment lost 4 bases, leaving 4 bases of the junction unmatched. The CDR3 has 16 residues. CDR3 region: CASSRGLAGGTETQYF. Written as DNA, the CDR3 is TGTGCCAGTAGTAGAGGACTAGCGGGGGGGACAGAGACCCAGTACTTC.

The gene calls are TRBV2 and TRBJ1-1; perhaps TRBD1 as D (5 bases). V shed 5 bases and J shed 5 bases, with 18 bases lying between them. Germline CDR1 and CDR2: SNHLY and FYNNEI. There are 15 residues in the CDR3. The CDR3: CASSTPGQGRTEAFF. The DNA of the CDR3 is TGTGCCAGCAGTACCCCCGGGCAGGGTCGAACTGAAGCTTTCTTT.

This sequence joins TRBV6-5 and TRBJ2-4; TRBD1 matches 8 bases. V lost 5 bases to trimming and J lost 0 bases; unmatched junction nucleotides: 0. The CDR3 covers 14 residues. Germline CDR1 and CDR2: MNHEY and SVGAGI. CDR3 DNA: TGTGCCAGCAGTACAGGGGGAGCCAAAAACATTCAGTACTTC. This sequence encodes CASSTGGAKNIQYF.

The rearrangement uses TRBV2 and TRBJ1-2; D unclear. CDR1 SNHLY and CDR2 FYNNEI come from the germline V gene. CDR3 length: 13 residues. Trimming shortened V by 8 bases and J by 5 bases, and 15 bases separated the two germline ends. The CDR3 loop reads CASLPTVLYGYTF. DNA for the CDR3: TGTGCCAGCCTCCCAACAGTTTTATATGGCTACACCTTC.

CDR3 DNA: TGTGCCAGCAGCCCTCTGTGGAAACAGGGGCGATCCACTGAAGCTTTCTTT. Amino acid sequence: CASSPLWKQGRSTEAFF. The J gene is TRBJ1-1, the V gene TRBV3-1 (or the pseudogene TRBV3-2); 7 nucleotides agree with TRBD1. CDR1 LGHDT and CDR2 YNNKEL come from the germline V gene (reference sequence). The CDR3 has 17 amino acids. The junction had 15 bases not matched to a gene; V was cut back by 4 bases and J by 4 bases.

This chain joins TRBV11-3 and TRBJ2-7; 8 bases match TRBD1. Germline CDR1 reads SGHNT; CDR2 reads YENEEA. After removal of 3 bases from V and 0 bases from J, the junction contained 10 bases not matched to a gene. This CDR3 is built from 17 residues. Here the CDR3 DNA reads TGTGCCAGCAGCTTCATCAGCCGGGACAGGAGCTCCTACGAGCAGTACTTC. Its translation: CASSFISRDRSSYEQYF.

Concerning this clone: Its ends do not fully match the called genes, so a read error is possible. The rearrangement joins TRBV18 to TRBJ2-7; TRBD2 might be the D (5 bases). The CDR3 extends over 16 amino acids. CDR1 and CDR2 from the germline V gene are KGHSH and LQKENI. The CDR3 nucleotides are TGTGCCACCTCACCCCTAGCCTGGGGAGATAGGTACGAGCAGTACTTC. This codes for CATSPLAWGDRYEQYF.

J is TRBJ2-5 and V is TRBV24-1; D ambiguous. This CDR3 spans 15 amino acids. Germline CDR1 reads KGHDR; CDR2 reads SFDVKD. V gave up 3 bases and J gave up 1 base, with 11 bases separating them. The chain's CDR3 is CATSDAIAIQETQYF. In DNA, the CDR3 is TGTGCCACCAGTGATGCGATCGCGATCCAAGAGACCCAGTACTTC.

The chain combines TRBV10-3 with TRBJ2-3; D gene unclear. The germline CDR1 and CDR2 sequences are ENHRY and SYGVKD. The V gene lost 8 bases and the J gene lost 5 bases, with 11 bases spanning the gap. The CDR3 spans 12 residues. The CDR3 DNA sequence: TGTGCCATCGGCCCCTCCAGAGATACGCAGTATTTT. This encodes CAIGPSRDTQYF.

V usage is TRBV7-2 and J usage is TRBJ2-2; 9 nucleotides align to TRBD2. V gave up 1 base and J gave up 6 bases; unmatched junction bases: 3. This CDR3 is 15 amino acids long. From germline, CDR1 is SGHTA and CDR2 FQGNSA. DNA of the CDR3: TGTGCCAGCAGCTTAGTCCTAGCGGGGTCCGGGGAGCTGTTTTTT. It encodes CASSLVLAGSGELFF.

In its sample, this clone was seen a few times. This chain joins TRBV18 and TRBJ1-4; maybe TRBD1 (5 bases). The germline V gene has CDR1 KGHSH and CDR2 LQKENI. The V end was cut by 2 bases, the J end by 4 bases, with 8 bases between. The length of the CDR3 is 14 residues. The chain's CDR3 is CASSPAGINEKLFF. The CDR3 DNA follows: TGTGCCAGCTCACCAGCAGGGATTAATGAAAAACTGTTTTTT.

The chain links TRBV27 to TRBJ1-6, with a tentative D call TRBD1 (5 bases). The CDR3 consists of 12 residues. V lost 6 bases and J 14 bases, leaving 14 bases between the germline ends. The germline gives CDR1 MNHEY, CDR2 SMNVEV (reference sequence). Here the CDR3 reads CASSPGPGTLHF. CDR3 DNA: TGTGCCAGCAGCCCGGGCCCAGGGACCCTCCACTTT.

The rearrangement uses TRBV6-5 and TRBJ2-1; tentative D call: TRBD2 (6 bases). Trimming took off 7 bases at V and 0 bases at J, with 13 bases between the two ends. In germline, CDR1 is MNHEY, CDR2 SVGAGI. This CDR3 has 15 residues. The CDR3 region is CASTSSGSSYNEQFF. CDR3 DNA: TGTGCCAGCACCTCTTCCGGGAGCTCCTACAATGAGCAGTTCTTC.